This T cell receptor beta chain appears in the sequencing data of a study of neurological immune-mediated disorders. TCRdb re-called the 5' RACE reads with MiXCR, one entry per CDR3 protein. The table records tens of thousands of distinct CDR3 sequences, roughly 18% of them present only once. This CDR3 contains 15 residues. Germline lookup yields CDR1 MNHEY and CDR2 SVGEGT. Worth noting for this clonotype: Its antigen is not known. An end of the junction differs from the germline gene, which may be a read error.

Study-level results: Expanded clones shared no CDR3 amino acid sequences across subjects, suggesting private repertoires in all groups.

The sequencing input was PBMCs. The V gene is TRBV6-2 or TRBV6-3, the J gene TRBJ2-2; D possibly matches TRBD1 or TRBD2 (6 bases each). This clonotype was sampled from a woman in her thirties or forties in good health. This CDR3 reads CASKIGRWDTGERVF. The CDR3 DNA reads TGTGCCAGCAAGATTGGCCGGTGGGACACCGGGGAGCGGGTTTTT.